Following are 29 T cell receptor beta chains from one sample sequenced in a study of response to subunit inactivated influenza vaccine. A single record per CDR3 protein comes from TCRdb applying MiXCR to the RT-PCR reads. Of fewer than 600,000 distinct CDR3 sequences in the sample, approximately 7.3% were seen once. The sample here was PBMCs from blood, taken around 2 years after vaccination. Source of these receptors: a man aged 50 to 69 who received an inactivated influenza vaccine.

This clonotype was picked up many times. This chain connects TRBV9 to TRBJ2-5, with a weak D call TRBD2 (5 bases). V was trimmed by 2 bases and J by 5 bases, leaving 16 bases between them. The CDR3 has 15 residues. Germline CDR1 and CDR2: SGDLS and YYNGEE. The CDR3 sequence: CASSVSTGWEETQYF. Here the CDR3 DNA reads TGTGCCAGCAGCGTTTCTACCGGGTGGGAGGAGACCCAGTACTTC.

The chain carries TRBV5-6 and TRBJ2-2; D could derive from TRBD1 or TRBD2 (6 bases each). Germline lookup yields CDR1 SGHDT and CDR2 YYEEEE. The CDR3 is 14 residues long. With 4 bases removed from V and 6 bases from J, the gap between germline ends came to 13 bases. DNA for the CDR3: TGTGCCAGCAGCCGGGGGCCCCTCTCCGGGGAGCTGTTTTTT. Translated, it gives CASSRGPLSGELFF.

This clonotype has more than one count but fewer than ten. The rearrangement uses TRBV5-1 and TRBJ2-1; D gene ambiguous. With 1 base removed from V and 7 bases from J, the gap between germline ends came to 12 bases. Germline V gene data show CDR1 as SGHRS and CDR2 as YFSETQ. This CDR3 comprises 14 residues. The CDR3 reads CASSLLAVVNEQFF. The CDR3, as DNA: TGCGCCAGCAGCTTGCTCGCTGTGGTTAATGAGCAGTTCTTC.

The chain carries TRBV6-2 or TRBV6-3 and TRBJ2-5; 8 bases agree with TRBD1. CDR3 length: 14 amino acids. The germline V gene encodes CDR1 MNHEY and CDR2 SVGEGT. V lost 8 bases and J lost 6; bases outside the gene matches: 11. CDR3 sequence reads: CASSLNRGSQTQYF. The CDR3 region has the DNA TGTGCCAGCTCCCTAAACAGGGGGTCGCAGACCCAGTACTTC.

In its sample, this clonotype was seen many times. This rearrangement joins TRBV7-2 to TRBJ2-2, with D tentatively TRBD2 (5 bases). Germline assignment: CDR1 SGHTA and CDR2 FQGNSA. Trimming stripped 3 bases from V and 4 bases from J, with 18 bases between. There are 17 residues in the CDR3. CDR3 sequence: CASSFGNGVASTGELFF. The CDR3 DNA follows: TGTGCCAGCAGCTTTGGAAACGGCGTAGCGTCCACCGGGGAGCTGTTTTTT.

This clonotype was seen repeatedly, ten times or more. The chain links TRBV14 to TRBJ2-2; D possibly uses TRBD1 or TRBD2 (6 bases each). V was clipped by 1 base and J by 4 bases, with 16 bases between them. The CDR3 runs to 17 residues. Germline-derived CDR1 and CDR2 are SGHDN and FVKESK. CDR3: CASSQVEGRGFTGELFF. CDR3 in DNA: TGTGCCAGCAGCCAAGTGGAGGGCAGGGGATTCACCGGGGAGCTGTTTTTT.

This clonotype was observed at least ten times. CDR3 protein: CASSQDRTGSRNIQYF. The CDR3 DNA reads as TGCGCCAGCAGCCAAGATCGGACAGGGTCGAGAAACATTCAGTACTTC. The rearrangement uses TRBV4-1 and TRBJ2-4; TRBD1 matches 8 bases. CDR1 and CDR2 from the germline V gene are MGHRA and YSYEKL. This CDR3 comprises 16 residues. Trimming at V came to 0 bases and at J to 6 bases, leaving 7 bases not matched to a gene.

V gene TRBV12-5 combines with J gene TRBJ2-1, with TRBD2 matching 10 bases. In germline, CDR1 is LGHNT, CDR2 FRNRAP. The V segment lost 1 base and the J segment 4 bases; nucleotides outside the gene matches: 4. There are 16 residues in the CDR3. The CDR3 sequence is CASGLGTSGYYNEQFF. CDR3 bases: TGTGCTAGTGGTTTGGGGACTAGCGGATATTACAATGAGCAGTTCTTC. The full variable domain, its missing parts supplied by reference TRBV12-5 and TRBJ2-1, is DARVTQTPRHKVTEMGQEVTMRCQPILGHNTVFWYRQTMMQGLELLAYFRNRAPLDDSGMPKDRFSAEMPDATLATLKIQPSEPRDSAVYFCASGLGTSGYYNEQFFGPGTRLTVL.

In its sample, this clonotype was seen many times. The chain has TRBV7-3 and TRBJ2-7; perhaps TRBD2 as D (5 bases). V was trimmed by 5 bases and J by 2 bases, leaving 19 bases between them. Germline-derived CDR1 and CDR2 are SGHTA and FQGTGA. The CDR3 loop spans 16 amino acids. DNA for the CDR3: TGTGCCAGCAGCCCAAACCGGACTCGCTTCGCCTACGAGCAGTACTTC. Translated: CASSPNRTRFAYEQYF. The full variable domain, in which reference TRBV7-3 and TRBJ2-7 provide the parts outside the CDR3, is GAGVSQTPSNKVTEKGKYVELRCDPISGHTALYWYRQSLGQGPEFLIYFQGTGAADDSGLPNDRFFAVRPEGSVSTLKIQRTERGDSAVYLCASSPNRTRFAYEQYFGPGTRLTVT.

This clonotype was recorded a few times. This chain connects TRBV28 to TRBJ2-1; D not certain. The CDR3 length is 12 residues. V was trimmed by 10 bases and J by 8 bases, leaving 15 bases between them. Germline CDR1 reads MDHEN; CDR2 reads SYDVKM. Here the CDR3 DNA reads TGTGCCACTCGGACCCGAAGGTATGAGCAGTTCTTC. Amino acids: CATRTRRYEQFF. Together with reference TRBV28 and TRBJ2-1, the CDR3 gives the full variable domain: DVKVTQSSRYLVKRTGEKVFLECVQDMDHENMFWYRQDPGLGLRLIYFSYDVKMKEKGDIPEGYSVSREKKERFSLILESASTNQTSMYLCATRTRRYEQFFGPGTRLTVL.

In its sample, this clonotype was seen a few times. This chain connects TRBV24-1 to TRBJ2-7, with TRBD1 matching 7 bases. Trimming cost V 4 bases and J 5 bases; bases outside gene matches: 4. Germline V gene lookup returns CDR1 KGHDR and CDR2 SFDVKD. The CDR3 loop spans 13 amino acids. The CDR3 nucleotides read TGTGCCACCAGTGAAGGGACAGCTGACGAGCAGTACTTC. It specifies CATSEGTADEQYF.

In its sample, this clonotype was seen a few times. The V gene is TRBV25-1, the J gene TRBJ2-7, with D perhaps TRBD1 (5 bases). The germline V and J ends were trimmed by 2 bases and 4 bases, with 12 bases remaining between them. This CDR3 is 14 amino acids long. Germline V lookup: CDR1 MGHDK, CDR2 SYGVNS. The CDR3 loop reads CASSEKGYTYEQYF. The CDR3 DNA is TGTGCCAGCAGTGAAAAGGGGTATACTTACGAGCAGTACTTC.

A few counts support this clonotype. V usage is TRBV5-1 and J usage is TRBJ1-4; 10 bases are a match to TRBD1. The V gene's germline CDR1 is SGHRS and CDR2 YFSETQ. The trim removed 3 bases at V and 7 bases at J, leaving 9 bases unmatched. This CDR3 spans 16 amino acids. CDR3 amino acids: CASSWGTRDRGEKLFF. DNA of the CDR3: TGCGCCAGCAGCTGGGGGACCCGGGACAGGGGTGAAAAACTGTTTTTT.

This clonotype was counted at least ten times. The CDR3 DNA is TGCAGTGCTAGAGATCCGGGAGCGGGGGGCTCTGTATATTATTACAATGAGCAGTTCTTC. Protein sequence: CSARDPGAGGSVYYYNEQFF. The V call is TRBV20-1, the J call TRBJ2-1; 9 bases agree with TRBD2. The germline gives CDR1 DFQATT, CDR2 SNEGSKA (reference sequence). V was clipped by 0 bases and J by 4 bases; unmatched bases: 19. This CDR3 comprises 20 residues.

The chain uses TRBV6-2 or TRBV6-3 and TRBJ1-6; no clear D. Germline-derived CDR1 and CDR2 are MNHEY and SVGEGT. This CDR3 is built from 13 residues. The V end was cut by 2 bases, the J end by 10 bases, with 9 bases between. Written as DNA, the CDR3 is TGTGCCAGCAGTTACCAGGCAAAGTCACCCCTCCACTTT. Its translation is CASSYQAKSPLHF.

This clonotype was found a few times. DNA for the CDR3: TGTGCCACCAGTGATTTTTGGTCGGTCACGCAGTATTTT. Encoded protein: CATSDFWSVTQYF. The chain uses TRBV24-1 and TRBJ2-3; D remains ambiguous. This CDR3 has 13 amino acids. Trimming stripped 1 base from V and 9 bases from J, with 10 bases between. Germline assignment: CDR1 KGHDR and CDR2 SFDVKD.

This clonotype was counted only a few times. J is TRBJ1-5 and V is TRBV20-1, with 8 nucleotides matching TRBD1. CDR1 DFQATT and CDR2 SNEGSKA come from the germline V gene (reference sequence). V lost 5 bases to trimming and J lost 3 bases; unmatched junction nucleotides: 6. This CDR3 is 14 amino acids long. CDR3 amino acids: CSAPPTGDNQPQHF. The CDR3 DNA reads TGCAGTGCTCCGCCGACAGGGGACAATCAGCCCCAGCATTTT.

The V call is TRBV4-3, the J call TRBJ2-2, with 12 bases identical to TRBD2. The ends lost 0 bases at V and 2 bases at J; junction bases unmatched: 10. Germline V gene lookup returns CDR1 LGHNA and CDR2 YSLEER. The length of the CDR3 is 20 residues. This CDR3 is CASSQDPPTSGGANTGELFF. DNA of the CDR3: TGCGCCAGCAGCCAAGATCCCCCGACTAGCGGGGGCGCTAACACCGGGGAGCTGTTTTTT.

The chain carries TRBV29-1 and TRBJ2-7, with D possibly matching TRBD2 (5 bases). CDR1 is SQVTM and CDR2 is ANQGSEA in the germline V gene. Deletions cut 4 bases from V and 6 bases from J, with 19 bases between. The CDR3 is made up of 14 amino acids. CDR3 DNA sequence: TGCAGCGTTGCCCTCAGCGGTCCCCTTGGCGAGCAGTACTTC. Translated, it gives CSVALSGPLGEQYF.

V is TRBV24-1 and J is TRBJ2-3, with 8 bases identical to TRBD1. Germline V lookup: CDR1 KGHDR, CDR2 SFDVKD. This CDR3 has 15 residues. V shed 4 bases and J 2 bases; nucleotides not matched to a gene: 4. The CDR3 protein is CATSESGGITDTQYF. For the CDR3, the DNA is TGTGCCACCAGTGAGTCAGGGGGCATCACAGATACGCAGTATTTT.

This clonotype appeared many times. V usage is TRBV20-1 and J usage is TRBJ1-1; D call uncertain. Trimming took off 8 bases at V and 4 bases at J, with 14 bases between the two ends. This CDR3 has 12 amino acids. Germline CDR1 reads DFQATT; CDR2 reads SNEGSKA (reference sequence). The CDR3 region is CSPFSGGTEAFF. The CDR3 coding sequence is TGCAGTCCTTTCTCGGGTGGCACTGAAGCTTTCTTT.

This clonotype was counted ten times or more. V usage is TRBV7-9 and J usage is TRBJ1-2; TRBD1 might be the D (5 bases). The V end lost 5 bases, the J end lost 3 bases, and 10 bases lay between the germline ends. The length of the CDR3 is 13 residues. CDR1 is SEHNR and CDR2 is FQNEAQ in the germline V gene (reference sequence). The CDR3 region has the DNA TGTGCCAGCAGCCGCGACAGCCACTATGGCTACACCTTC. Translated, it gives CASSRDSHYGYTF.

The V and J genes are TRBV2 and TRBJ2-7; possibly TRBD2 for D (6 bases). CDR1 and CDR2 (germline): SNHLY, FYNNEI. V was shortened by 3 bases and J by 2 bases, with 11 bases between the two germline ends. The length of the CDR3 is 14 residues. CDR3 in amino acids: CASSDIGGAYEQYF. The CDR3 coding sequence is TGTGCCAGCAGTGACATCGGAGGGGCCTACGAGCAGTACTTC.

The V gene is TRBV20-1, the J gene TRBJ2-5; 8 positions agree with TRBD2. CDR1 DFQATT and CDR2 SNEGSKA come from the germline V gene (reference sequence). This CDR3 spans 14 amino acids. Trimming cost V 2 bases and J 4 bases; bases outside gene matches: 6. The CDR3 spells CSARNLRGGETQYF. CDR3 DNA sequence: TGCAGTGCTAGAAATCTCCGGGGGGGAGAGACCCAGTACTTC.

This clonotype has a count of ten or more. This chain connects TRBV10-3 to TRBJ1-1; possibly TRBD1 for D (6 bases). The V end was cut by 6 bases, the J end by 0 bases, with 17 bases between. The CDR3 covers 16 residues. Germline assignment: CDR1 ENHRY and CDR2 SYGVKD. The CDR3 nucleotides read TGTGCCATCAGGGCCGGGACATCACATATGAACACTGAAGCTTTCTTT. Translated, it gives CAIRAGTSHMNTEAFF.

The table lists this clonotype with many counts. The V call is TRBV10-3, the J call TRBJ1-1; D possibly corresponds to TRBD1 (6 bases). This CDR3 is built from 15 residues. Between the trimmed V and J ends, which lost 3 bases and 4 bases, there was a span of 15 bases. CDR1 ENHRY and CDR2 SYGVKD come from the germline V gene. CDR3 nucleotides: TGTGCCATCAGTGATGGGGGGGCAAGGGGCACTGAAGCTTTCTTT. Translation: CAISDGGARGTEAFF.

This CDR3 is CASSQFPGTNQETQYF. The CDR3 DNA sequence: TGTGCCAGCAGCCAATTTCCCGGGACTAACCAAGAGACCCAGTACTTC. The gene calls are TRBV4-2 and TRBJ2-5; 7 nucleotides align to TRBD2. The CDR3 has 16 residues. Trimming took 2 bases from V and 0 from J; bases not matched to a gene: 6. The V gene's germline CDR1 is LGHNA and CDR2 YNFKEQ.

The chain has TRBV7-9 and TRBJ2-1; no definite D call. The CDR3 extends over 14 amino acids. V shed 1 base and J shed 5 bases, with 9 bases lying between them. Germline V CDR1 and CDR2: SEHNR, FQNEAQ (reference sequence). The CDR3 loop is CASSLGRDHNEQFF. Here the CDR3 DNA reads TGTGCCAGCAGCTTAGGGCGCGATCACAATGAGCAGTTCTTC.

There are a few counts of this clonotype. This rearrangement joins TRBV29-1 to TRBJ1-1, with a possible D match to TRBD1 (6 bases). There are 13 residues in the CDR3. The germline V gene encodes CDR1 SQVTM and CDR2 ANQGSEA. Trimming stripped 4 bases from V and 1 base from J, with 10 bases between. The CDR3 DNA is TGCAGCGTTGGGGTCAGGGGGAACACTGAAGCTTTCTTT. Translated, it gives CSVGVRGNTEAFF.